Listed below are T cell receptor beta chains from one sample, sequenced in a study of T cells in Graves' hyperthyroidism and ophthalmopathy. TCRdb independently ran MiXCR on the multiplex PCR reads; one entry per CDR3 protein. The sample consists of about 500,000 distinct CDR3 sequences, 15% to 20% of them appearing once. What was sequenced was blood. Every receptor here comes from a young woman with Graves' ophthalmopathy. Each CDR3 is given with its conserved first and last residue. D genes are given only for firm matches. A clone size is listed for some rows: how often the clone was seen (once, few, many), or a class if it is expanded.

CDR3nt	CDR3aa	d_gene	v_gene	j_gene	abundance	len
TGTGCCAGCAGCCCAACAGGGGAAGGGGGCACTGAAGCTTTCTTT	CASSPTGEGGTEAFF	TRBD1	TRBV7-6	TRBJ1-1	NA	15
TGTGCCAGCAGTGACGCTAGCAATCAGCCCCAGCATTTT	CASSDASNQPQHF	NA	TRBV12-3/TRBV12-4	TRBJ1-5	few	13
TGCGCCAGCAGCGCATCCGGGACAGGACAAGAGACCCAGTACTTC	CASSASGTGQETQYF	TRBD1	TRBV4-3	TRBJ2-5	NA	15
TGTGCCATCAGTGAGCGCGGGACGGCTCTCGAGCAGTACTTC	CAISERGTALEQYF	NA	TRBV10-3	TRBJ2-7	NA	14
TGTGCCAGCAGTTTATCGGGGTCCGAACATAGCAATCAGCCCCAGCATTTT	CASSLSGSEHSNQPQHF	NA	TRBV27	TRBJ1-5	many	17
TGTGCCAGCAGCTTAGAGGAGATCTATGGCTACACCTTC	CASSLEEIYGYTF	NA	TRBV7-9	TRBJ1-2	many	13
TGTGCCAGCAGTTCACAGGGTTCCTATGGCTACACCTTC	CASSSQGSYGYTF	NA	TRBV6-1	TRBJ1-2	many	13
TGTGCCAGCAGCTTGCCTCCTTGGGATGAGCAGTTCTTC	CASSLPPWDEQFF	NA	TRBV7-2	TRBJ2-1	many	13
TGTGCCAGCAGATCTACAGGGGGCGGAGCCTACAATGAGCAGTTCTTC	CASRSTGGGAYNEQFF	TRBD1	TRBV11-2	TRBJ2-1	many	16
TGCTCTAGCGGGCCTGACTCCTACGAGCAGTACTTC	CSSGPDSYEQYF	TRBD2	TRBV20-1	TRBJ2-7	many	12
TGCGCCAGCAGCTTGGCCGCTTCGGGACTAGGGTACGAGCAGTACTTC	CASSLAASGLGYEQYF	TRBD2	TRBV5-1	TRBJ2-7	NA	16
TGCGCCAGCAGCCAAGAACTAGCGGACTACGAGCAGTACTTC	CASSQELADYEQYF	TRBD2	TRBV4-3	TRBJ2-7	many	14
TGTGCCAGCAGCGTTGCAGCGGGGTTGGGCAATGAGCAGTTCTTC	CASSVAAGLGNEQFF	TRBD2	TRBV9	TRBJ2-1	NA	15
TGTGCCAGCGGCTTAGGGTCGAGCACCGGGGAGCTGTTTTTT	CASGLGSSTGELFF	NA	TRBV7-9	TRBJ2-2	NA	14
TGTGCCAGCCGAGGGCCGGGAGGACTAGGAGTCGGGGAGCTGTTTTTT	CASRGPGGLGVGELFF	TRBD2	TRBV6-2/TRBV6-3	TRBJ2-2	few	16
TGTGCCAGCAGTCCTCCCCCAGGCTCGGATGCAACTAATGAAAAACTGTTTTTT	CASSPPPGSDATNEKLFF	NA	TRBV25-1	TRBJ1-4	NA	18
TGCGCCAGCAGCCCGGGCGGAACGAGCCTGAACACTGAAGCTTTCTTT	CASSPGGTSLNTEAFF	NA	TRBV5-1	TRBJ1-1	few	16
TGCGCCAGCAGCCAACGCCACTACGGCCAAGAGACCCAGTACTTC	CASSQRHYGQETQYF	NA	TRBV4-1	TRBJ2-5	NA	15
TGTGCCAGCACCGAGACTAGCGGGAGCCCCTACGAGCAGTACTTC	CASTETSGSPYEQYF	TRBD2	TRBV6-1	TRBJ2-7	many	15
TGTGCCAGCAGCTTTAGGACAGGGAACACCGGGGAGCTGTTTTTT	CASSFRTGNTGELFF	TRBD1	TRBV5-5	TRBJ2-2	many	15
TGCGCCAGCAGCCAAGATAAGAGTTGGTGGGCGGACTCTGGAAACACCATATATTTT	CASSQDKSWWADSGNTIYF	NA	TRBV4-1	TRBJ1-3	NA	19
TGTGCCAGCAGTTACCAGGACAGCTTTAGGACTGAAGCTTTCTTT	CASSYQDSFRTEAFF	NA	TRBV6-6	TRBJ1-1	NA	15
TGTGCCAGCAGTTTAAATTCGGCGGGGGGGGTTGAGCAGTTCTTC	CASSLNSAGGVEQFF	TRBD2	TRBV28	TRBJ2-1	NA	15
TGTGCCAGCAGCGGATACAGGGGGGCCACCGGGGAGCTGTTTTTT	CASSGYRGATGELFF	TRBD1	TRBV7-8	TRBJ2-2	NA	15
TGTGCCAGCAGTTTCTCAGGGCCCCCCGGACACACTGAAGCTTTCTTT	CASSFSGPPGHTEAFF	NA	TRBV28	TRBJ1-1	many	16
TGTGCCAGCTCACCAGGGAGGGCCAATACGCAGTATTTT	CASSPGRANTQYF	TRBD2	TRBV18	TRBJ2-3	many	13
TGTGCCAGCAGGGGACAGGCCAGGAATTCACCCCTCCACTTT	CASRGQARNSPLHF	TRBD1	TRBV6-2/TRBV6-3	TRBJ1-6	many	14
TGTGCCAGCAGCTTGGTAGGGAAGAACACTGAAGCTTTCTTT	CASSLVGKNTEAFF	NA	TRBV5-5	TRBJ1-1	many	14
TGCAGCGTATCTCCGGGACAGGGGGTTCAGCCCCAGCATTTT	CSVSPGQGVQPQHF	TRBD1	TRBV29-1	TRBJ1-5	many	14
TGTGCCAGCAGCTCTAGCGTATACGAGCAGTACTTC	CASSSSVYEQYF	NA	TRBV7-2	TRBJ2-7	many	12
TGTGCCAGCAGTTACTCGATGGGACTAGCTCAAGAGACCCAGTACTTC	CASSYSMGLAQETQYF	TRBD2	TRBV7-8	TRBJ2-5	NA	16
TGCGCCAGCAGCCAGGATCTACCCGAGGGAGCTTTCTTT	CASSQDLPEGAFF	NA	TRBV4-3	TRBJ1-1	few	13
TGTGCCAGCAGCTTCACAGGGGGCGGGTACGAGCAGTACTTC	CASSFTGGGYEQYF	TRBD1	TRBV7-6	TRBJ2-7	many	14
TGTGCCTGGAGTGGAGCAGGGGGGGAGGATGGCTACACCTTC	CAWSGAGGEDGYTF	TRBD1	TRBV30	TRBJ1-2	few	14
TGTGCCAGCAGCCAACCCGGGGCCAACGTCCTGACTTTC	CASSQPGANVLTF	NA	TRBV3-1	TRBJ2-6	many	13
TGTGCCAGCTCACAGTATCACCATGAGCAGTTCTTC	CASSQYHHEQFF	NA	TRBV18	TRBJ2-1	NA	12
TGTGCCAGCAGCACTGTTAACAGGGGGGCCAACGTCCTGACTTTC	CASSTVNRGANVLTF	NA	TRBV2	TRBJ2-6	few	15
TGTGCCTGGACCACCGGGACAGGGGCCTACAATGAGCAGTTCTTC	CAWTTGTGAYNEQFF	TRBD1	TRBV30	TRBJ2-1	many	15
TGTGCCAGCAGCTTTGACCCGGTCCATAACAACTATGGCTACACCTTC	CASSFDPVHNNYGYTF	NA	TRBV7-2	TRBJ1-2	many	16
TGTGCCAGCAGCTTTTCACCGAACACTGAAGCTTTCTTT	CASSFSPNTEAFF	NA	TRBV5-6	TRBJ1-1	many	13
TGTGCCAGCAGTCCCGGGACAAGTGGAGTAGGCTACGAGCAGTACTTC	CASSPGTSGVGYEQYF	NA	TRBV27	TRBJ2-7	many	16
TGTGCCAGCGGATTGAGCCAGCCCGGGGAGCTGTTTTTT	CASGLSQPGELFF	NA	TRBV6-1	TRBJ2-2	few	13
TGTGCCAGCAGTGAAGAAGAAGCGGGACAGGGAAGCTATGGCTACACCTTC	CASSEEEAGQGSYGYTF	TRBD1	TRBV2	TRBJ1-2	many	17
TGTGCCAGCAGCTCCCGGGACAGAGGCTACAATGAGCAGTTCTTC	CASSSRDRGYNEQFF	TRBD1	TRBV7-8	TRBJ2-1	many	15
TGTGCCAGCAGCTATCAGGGGTATGGCTACACCTTC	CASSYQGYGYTF	NA	TRBV28	TRBJ1-2	few	12
TGTGCCAGCAGTTTGTTGGGGCCACGCTCTGGGGCCAACGTCCTGACTTTC	CASSLLGPRSGANVLTF	NA	TRBV7-9	TRBJ2-6	few	17
TGTGCCAGCAGCCAGGGGCGGGGGCTGAATTCACCCCTCCACTTT	CASSQGRGLNSPLHF	NA	TRBV3-1	TRBJ1-6	NA	15
TGCGCCAGCAGCCAAGCTCGACTAGCGGGGGGGTTCCGAGGTGAGCAGTTCTTC	CASSQARLAGGFRGEQFF	TRBD2	TRBV4-1	TRBJ2-1	NA	18
TGTGCCAGCAGCGGGGACATTCCTGAGCAGTTCTTC	CASSGDIPEQFF	NA	TRBV2	TRBJ2-1	many	12
TGTGCCAGTAGTCGCGGGCAGGGCGGAGGTCAGCCCCAGCATTTT	CASSRGQGGGQPQHF	NA	TRBV19	TRBJ1-5	many	15
TGTGCCAGCAGCGAAACAGGGGGGGCCCTCTCGTCTGGAAACACCATATATTTT	CASSETGGALSSGNTIYF	TRBD1	TRBV9	TRBJ1-3	NA	18
TGTGCCAGCAGCCCCGGGGGAGGAGATACGCAGTATTTT	CASSPGGGDTQYF	NA	TRBV3-1	TRBJ2-3	many	13
TGCGCCAGCAGCTTGGTGGGACTAACCATAAGCTCTGGGGCCAACGTCCTGACTTTC	CASSLVGLTISSGANVLTF	TRBD2	TRBV5-1	TRBJ2-6	NA	19
TGTGCCAGCAGCTCGCCAGTAGATAGTGAAGCTTTCTTT	CASSSPVDSEAFF	NA	TRBV11-2	TRBJ1-1	many	13
TGCAGTGTCCCGGCCGGGGGTGGAAACTACAATGAGCAGTTCTTC	CSVPAGGGNYNEQFF	NA	TRBV20-1	TRBJ2-1	NA	15
TGTGCCAGCAGTGAAAACAGAGTCCTAAGCTACGAGCAGTACTTC	CASSENRVLSYEQYF	NA	TRBV2	TRBJ2-7	many	15
TGTGCCAGCAGTTACTCGAGTGGGATTCCATACGAGCAGTACTTC	CASSYSSGIPYEQYF	NA	TRBV6-2/TRBV6-3	TRBJ2-7	many	15
TGCAGTGCTAGGTCCTTTCCGGGCGACATTCAGTACTTC	CSARSFPGDIQYF	NA	TRBV20-1	TRBJ2-4	once	13
TGTGCCAGCAGACCCCCCTCCTCCTACGAGCAGTACTTC	CASRPPSSYEQYF	NA	TRBV28	TRBJ2-7	many	13
TGTGCCAGCACATGGAACACTGAAGCTTTCTTT	CASTWNTEAFF	NA	TRBV12-3/TRBV12-4	TRBJ1-1	many	11